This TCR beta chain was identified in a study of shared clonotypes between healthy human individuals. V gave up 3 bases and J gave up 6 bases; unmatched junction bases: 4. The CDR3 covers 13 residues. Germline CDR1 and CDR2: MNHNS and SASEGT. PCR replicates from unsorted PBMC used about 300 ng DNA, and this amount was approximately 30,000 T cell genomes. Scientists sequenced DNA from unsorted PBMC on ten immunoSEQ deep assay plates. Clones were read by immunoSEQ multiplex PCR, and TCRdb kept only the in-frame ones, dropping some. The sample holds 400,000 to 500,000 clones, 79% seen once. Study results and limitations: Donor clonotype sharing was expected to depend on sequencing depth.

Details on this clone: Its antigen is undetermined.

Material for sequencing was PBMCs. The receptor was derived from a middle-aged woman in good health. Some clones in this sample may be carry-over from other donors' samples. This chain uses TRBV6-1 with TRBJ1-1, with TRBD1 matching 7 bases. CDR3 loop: CASSERGLAEAFF. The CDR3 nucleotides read TGTGCCAGCAGTGAGAGGGGGCTGGCTGAAGCTTTCTTT.